A selection of T cell receptor beta chains follows, all from one sample in a study of T cells after yellow fever vaccination. MiXCR, run by TCRdb on the 5' RACE reads, gives a single entry per CDR3 protein. The sample includes about 500,000 distinct CDR3 sequences, 17% of them seen just once. The sequences come from PBMCs, collected 5 to 6 days after the first yellow fever vaccination. The receptors derive from a man aged 18 to 30 who received the YFV17D yellow fever vaccine. The CDR3 runs from the conserved cysteine through the conserved F or W. The D gene is left open where the match is weak. A row's size may be missing; if present it is once, few, many or a size class.

V gene	D gene	J gene	clone size	CDR3 length	CDR3 DNA	CDR3 protein
TRBV7-9	TRBD2	TRBJ2-5	few	16	TGTGCCAGCAGCTTATCCAGCGGGGGGTCCCAAGAGACCCAGTACTTC	CASSLSSGGSQETQYF
TRBV4-1	.	TRBJ1-5	few	14	TGCGCCAGCAGCCAAGAGACGCGCAATCAGCCCCAGCATTTT	CASSQETRNQPQHF
TRBV4-3	.	TRBJ1-1	.	17	TGCGCCAGCAGCCAAGGGAATGTGGCGGGAGCGACCACTGAAGCTTTCTTT	CASSQGNVAGATTEAFF
TRBV3-1	.	TRBJ2-5	few	14	TGTGCCAGCAGCTCCCGGGCCGTCCAAGAGACCCAGTACTTC	CASSSRAVQETQYF
TRBV19	.	TRBJ1-4	.	14	TGTGCCAGTAGCACGGGACCGAGAAATGAAAAACTGTTTTTT	CASSTGPRNEKLFF
TRBV12-3/TRBV12-4	.	TRBJ2-7	few	13	TGTGCCAGCACTCTCGGAGGGGGTTACGAGCAGTACTTC	CASTLGGGYEQYF
TRBV9	TRBD2	TRBJ2-3	few	18	TGTGCCAGCAGCGACGACCCAAATAGCGGGGGGAGCACAGATACGCAGTATTTT	CASSDDPNSGGSTDTQYF
TRBV2	.	TRBJ2-5	.	11	TGTGCCAGCAGTGAACGGCATCCGGGGGACTTC	CASSERHPGDF
TRBV3-1	TRBD1	TRBJ1-2	.	14	TGTGCCAGCAGCCGACAGGGGCAGACATATGGCTACACCTTC	CASSRQGQTYGYTF
TRBV7-6	.	TRBJ2-5	few	13	TGTGCCAGCAGCTTAGAACTGCTTCAGACCCAGTACTTC	CASSLELLQTQYF
TRBV14	.	TRBJ2-3	.	13	TGTGCCAGCAGCCCATCAGGGGTTGGGACGCAGTATTTT	CASSPSGVGTQYF
TRBV7-9	.	TRBJ1-6	.	15	TGTGCCAGCAGTCCACCCCCCCAGAGAGATTCACCCCTCCACTTT	CASSPPPQRDSPLHF
TRBV4-2	.	TRBJ1-2	few	14	TGTGCCAGCAGCCAAGTTTTGACAGCATATGGCTACACCTTC	CASSQVLTAYGYTF
TRBV7-9	TRBD2	TRBJ2-1	.	15	TGTGCCAGCAGCTTACTCGCGGGGGGACCATCCGGGCAGTTCTTC	CASSLLAGGPSGQFF
TRBV12-3/TRBV12-4	.	TRBJ1-5	.	15	TGTGCCAGCAGTCCTGCCGGGACAATCAATCAGCCCCAGCATTTT	CASSPAGTINQPQHF
TRBV12-3/TRBV12-4	.	TRBJ1-2	.	14	TGTGCCACCTCTGTTACCCTGGGCCCCTATGGCTACACCTTC	CATSVTLGPYGYTF
TRBV5-1	.	TRBJ2-3	few	16	TGCGCCAGCAGCACCCGGGACACCGAATCTTCTGATACGCAGTATTTT	CASSTRDTESSDTQYF
TRBV27	.	TRBJ2-7	few	15	TGTGCCAGCAGTTCCAATCCGTACCGAACCTACGAGCAGTACTTC	CASSSNPYRTYEQYF
TRBV25-1	TRBD2	TRBJ2-1	.	15	TGTGCCAGCAGCGATCCTAGCGGGGGGGACTATGAGCAGTTCTTC	CASSDPSGGDYEQFF
TRBV27	.	TRBJ1-1	few	14	TGTGCCAGCAGTTTATCTGGGGGGACCACTGAAGCTTTCTTT	CASSLSGGTTEAFF
TRBV12-3/TRBV12-4	.	TRBJ2-1	few	15	TGTGCCAGCAGTAGATGGATGGGGGGGCGCAATGAGCAGTTCTTC	CASSRWMGGRNEQFF
TRBV14	.	TRBJ1-5	few	19	TGTGCCAGCAGCCCCAATCATAGGAAGGGGGACGATCCTAATCAGCCCCAGCATTTT	CASSPNHRKGDDPNQPQHF
TRBV2	.	TRBJ1-2	.	14	TGTGCCAGCGGAGGGGTCACAGATTACTATGGCTACACCTTC	CASGGVTDYYGYTF
TRBV6-5	TRBD1	TRBJ1-1	many	15	TGTGCCAGCAGTTCCCGGGTGACAGGGGGCACTGAAGCTTTCTTT	CASSSRVTGGTEAFF
TRBV11-2	.	TRBJ2-2	.	15	TGTGCCAGCGGCTCTTCTAAGCGGAACACCGGGGAGCTGTTTTTT	CASGSSKRNTGELFF
TRBV7-6	.	TRBJ1-1	.	12	TGTGCCAGCAGGGACAAGAACACTGAAGCTTTCTTT	CASRDKNTEAFF
TRBV14	.	TRBJ2-4	.	12	TGTGCCAGCAGTGTGACCAAAAACATTCAGTACTTC	CASSVTKNIQYF
TRBV3-1	.	TRBJ1-5	.	17	TGTGCCAGCAGCCAAGATGGCCCCTTAGCGGACGATCAGCCCCAGCATTTT	CASSQDGPLADDQPQHF
TRBV29-1	TRBD1	TRBJ1-2	few	13	TGCAGCGCCCCCGGGACAGAATTCTATGGCTACACCTTC	CSAPGTEFYGYTF
TRBV5-1	TRBD1	TRBJ1-6	.	14	TGCGCCAGCAGCTTGGAGGGACAGGGGATAACCCTCCACTTT	CASSLEGQGITLHF
TRBV4-1	TRBD2	TRBJ2-1	few	15	TGCGCCAGCAGCTCGGGACTAGCGCCCTTCAATGAGCAGTTCTTC	CASSSGLAPFNEQFF
TRBV12-3/TRBV12-4	.	TRBJ1-6	.	16	TGTGCCAGCAGTTTTTGGGTTCCGAGTTTTCTGGGACCCCTCCACTTT	CASSFWVPSFLGPLHF
TRBV19	TRBD1	TRBJ1-1	.	11	TGTGCCGGGTCACAGGGGAATGAAGCTTTCTTT	CAGSQGNEAFF
TRBV7-2	TRBD2	TRBJ2-5	.	17	TGTGCCAGCAGCTTAAAAGGGCTAGCGGGGAGGCAAGAGACCCAGTACTTC	CASSLKGLAGRQETQYF
TRBV5-1	.	TRBJ2-2	few	13	TGCGCCAGCGCCCTCCGGGGCACCGGGGAGCTGTTTTTT	CASALRGTGELFF
TRBV20-1	TRBD2	TRBJ2-3	.	14	TGCGGTGCTAGAGGGACTAGCGCAACAGATACGCAGTATTTT	CGARGTSATDTQYF
TRBV27	.	TRBJ1-5	.	15	TGTGCCAGCAGTCGGGGTTCAGGGCTGAGACAGCCCCAGCATTTT	CASSRGSGLRQPQHF
TRBV7-9	.	TRBJ2-4	many	12	TGTGCCAGCAGCTTAGCAGTCGACATTCAGTACTTC	CASSLAVDIQYF
TRBV20-1	.	TRBJ2-7	.	13	TGCAGTGCTAGAGCGTCAGGGACCAACGAGCAGTACTTC	CSARASGTNEQYF
TRBV4-2	.	TRBJ1-1	.	14	TGTGCCAGCAGCCAAGACGGGTCTAAGACTGAAGCTTTCTTT	CASSQDGSKTEAFF
TRBV12-3/TRBV12-4	.	TRBJ1-4	.	14	TGTGCCAGCAGAGACCCGGGCGATAATGAAAAACTGTTTTTT	CASRDPGDNEKLFF
TRBV7-2	.	TRBJ2-2	.	14	TGTGCCAGCAGCTTAGGTTGGGACACCGGGGAGCTGTTTTTT	CASSLGWDTGELFF
TRBV6-1	TRBD1	TRBJ2-5	few	15	TGTGCCAGCCGGAGAGGGACAGCGTACCAAGAGACCCAGTACTTC	CASRRGTAYQETQYF
TRBV3-1	.	TRBJ1-2	.	14	TGTGCCAGCAGCCAAAGGACGGCTCTAGGTGGCTACACCTTC	CASSQRTALGGYTF
TRBV7-2	TRBD2	TRBJ2-7	once	16	TGTGCCAGCAGCTTAGACGGGACTAGCGGGGGGTCTAAGCAGTACTTC	CASSLDGTSGGSKQYF
TRBV10-3	TRBD1	TRBJ1-6	.	15	TGTGCCATCGCGGGGGGGACAGGGAGGCATTCACCCCTCCACTTT	CAIAGGTGRHSPLHF
TRBV28	.	TRBJ1-5	few	15	TGTGCCAGCGCCCGTGGGGTGTCAAGCAATCAGCCCCAGCATTTT	CASARGVSSNQPQHF
TRBV5-6	TRBD2	TRBJ2-3	.	17	TGTGCCAGCAGCTTAGCGGGGGGTCCTGTTGGTACAGATACGCAGTATTTT	CASSLAGGPVGTDTQYF
TRBV4-1	.	TRBJ1-2	few	15	TGCGCCAGCAGCCAAGGGTGGAGCTCTAACTATGGCTACACCTTC	CASSQGWSSNYGYTF
TRBV10-3	TRBD1	TRBJ2-2	.	12	TGTGCCATCCCGACAGGGACCGGGGAGCTGTTTTTT	CAIPTGTGELFF
TRBV7-9	.	TRBJ2-1	.	17	TGTGCCAGCAGCCCCATCCCCCCCCGGAGCTCCTACAATGAGCAGTTCTTC	CASSPIPPRSSYNEQFF
TRBV11-2	.	TRBJ1-1	few	16	TGTGCCAGCAGCTTAGCCATCCAGGCGGGGGAGGGTGAAGCTTTCTTT	CASSLAIQAGEGEAFF
TRBV6-2/TRBV6-3	.	TRBJ2-7	.	13	TGTGCCAGCCAGGACAAAATCTCCTACGAGCAGTACTTC	CASQDKISYEQYF
TRBV7-9	TRBD2	TRBJ2-1	few	15	TGTGCCAGCAGGCTCGGCGGGGGCTCCTACAATGAGCAGTTCTTC	CASRLGGGSYNEQFF